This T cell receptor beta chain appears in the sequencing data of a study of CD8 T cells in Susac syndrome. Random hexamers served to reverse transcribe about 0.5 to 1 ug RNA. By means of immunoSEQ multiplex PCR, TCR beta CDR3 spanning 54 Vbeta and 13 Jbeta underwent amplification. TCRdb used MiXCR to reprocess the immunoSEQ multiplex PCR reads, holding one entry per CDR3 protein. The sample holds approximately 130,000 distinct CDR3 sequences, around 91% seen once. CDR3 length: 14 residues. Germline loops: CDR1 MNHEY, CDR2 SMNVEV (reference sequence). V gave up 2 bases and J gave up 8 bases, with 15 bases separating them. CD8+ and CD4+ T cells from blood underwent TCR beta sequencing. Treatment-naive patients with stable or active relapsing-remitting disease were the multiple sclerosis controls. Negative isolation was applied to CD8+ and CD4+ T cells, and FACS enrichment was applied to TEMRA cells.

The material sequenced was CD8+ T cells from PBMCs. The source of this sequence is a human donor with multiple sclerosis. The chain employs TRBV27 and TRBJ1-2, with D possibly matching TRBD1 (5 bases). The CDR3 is CASSLGAGGRGYTF. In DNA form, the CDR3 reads TGTGCCAGCAGTTTAGGGGCCGGAGGACGAGGCTACACCTTC.